This TCR beta chain was observed in a study of shared clonotypes between healthy human individuals. Study background: Ranging from 18 to 49 in age, donors were a couple of women and a few men.

Only in-frame clones appear in the TCRdb table, and some are missing; sequencing was by immunoSEQ multiplex PCR. The table lists about 590,000 clones, over 95% of them singletons, with 0.09% to 0.13% in the top ten. Naive CD8 cells comprised CD45RO-negative, CCR7-positively selected cells, excluding terminally differentiated effector memory CD45RA+ cells. Per the germline V gene, CDR1 is SGHVS and CDR2 is FQNEAQ. The CDR3 runs to 13 residues. V trimming: 1 base; J trimming: 4 bases; junction bases outside the gene matches: 1. Input material: naive CD8+ T cells sorted from blood. This TCR was recovered from a woman aged 25-40 years in good health. V is TRBV7-8 and J is TRBJ2-7; 7 bases are shared with TRBD1. The CDR3 region is CASSLEDRYEQYF. The CDR3 bases are TGTGCCAGCAGCTTAGAGGACAGGTACGAGCAGTACTTC.